This T cell receptor beta chain was retrieved from a study of T cell responses to AZD1222 COVID-19 vaccine. General study results and limits: Nearly half of spike-specific TCRs reportedly target variant regions that are unmutated in the B.1.351 and B.1.1.7 variants. Seropositive status at baseline applied to only 6 or 7 AZD1222 recipients.

Trimming at V came to 4 bases and at J to 4 bases, leaving 2 bases not matched to a gene. CDR3 size: 13 residues. Assay used: immunoSEQ multiplex PCR; TCRdb lists only in-frame clones, some missing. The sample lists 130,000 or so clones, roughly 93% occurring once. In this sample, this clone turned up once. Its cognate antigen is unknown. The V call is TRBV23-1, the J call TRBJ2-3; 7 bases match TRBD1. TRBV23-1 qualifies as an ORF whose function is uncertain. The sample was peripheral blood, taken on day 0 of MenACWY control vaccination. This receptor was taken from an adult in good health. The CDR3 coding sequence is TGCGCCAGCAGTCCACAGGGGCCAGATACGCAGTATTTT. It specifies CASSPQGPDTQYF.